The rows below give T cell receptor beta chains drawn from one sample of a study of CD8+CD57+ T cells in acquired aplastic anemia. Each CDR3 protein is one row after TCRdb ran MiXCR on the reads. The data contain more than 70,000 distinct CDR3 sequences, 60% to 75% of them seen just once; the ten biggest clones take up about four fifths. Specimen: sorted CD4+, CD8+, or CD8+CD57+ T cells (not recorded which) from PBMCs. The receptor set was obtained from a human donor with aplastic anemia. CDR3s include the opening cysteine and the closing phenylalanine or tryptophan. Each record gives: J gene, V gene, CDR3 protein.

J gene: TRBJ1-6
V gene: TRBV4-1
CDR3 protein: CASSQVRSPLHF

J gene: TRBJ2-1
V gene: TRBV7-8
CDR3 protein: CASSGDRAREQFF

J gene: TRBJ1-2
V gene: TRBV7-2
CDR3 protein: CASSLAVTRANYGYTF

J gene: TRBJ1-2
V gene: TRBV12-3/TRBV12-4
CDR3 protein: CASGGRGGYTF

J gene: TRBJ1-5
V gene: TRBV7-9
CDR3 protein: CASSLVRDQPQHF

J gene: TRBJ1-1
V gene: TRBV27
CDR3 protein: CASSLGTEAFF

J gene: TRBJ1-2
V gene: TRBV20-1
CDR3 protein: CSAREDRANGYTF

J gene: TRBJ1-2
V gene: TRBV12-3/TRBV12-4
CDR3 protein: CASSPVGENYGYTF

J gene: TRBJ2-5
V gene: TRBV2
CDR3 protein: CASSLQGVETQYF

J gene: TRBJ1-1
V gene: TRBV6-1
CDR3 protein: CASSQGETEAFF

J gene: TRBJ2-7
V gene: TRBV12-3/TRBV12-4
CDR3 protein: CASSPGTNSYEQYF

J gene: TRBJ2-5
V gene: TRBV7-8
CDR3 protein: CASSLDTSGGAGETQYF

J gene: TRBJ2-1
V gene: TRBV25-1
CDR3 protein: CASGAGGDEQFF

J gene: TRBJ1-3
V gene: TRBV4-2
CDR3 protein: CASSQGHSGNTIYF

J gene: TRBJ1-1
V gene: TRBV19
CDR3 protein: CASSPTGITEAFF

J gene: TRBJ2-1
V gene: TRBV9
CDR3 protein: CASSLGLAGDEQFF

J gene: TRBJ1-6
V gene: TRBV19
CDR3 protein: CASSTGRRDSPLHF

J gene: TRBJ1-1
V gene: TRBV10-3
CDR3 protein: CAISEEGQAPNTEAFF

J gene: TRBJ2-7
V gene: TRBV7-3
CDR3 protein: CASSLGTSGDEQYF

J gene: TRBJ1-1
V gene: TRBV7-2
CDR3 protein: CASSSAGGPGTEAFF

J gene: TRBJ1-1
V gene: TRBV20-1
CDR3 protein: CSAPVGALNTEAFF

J gene: TRBJ2-6
V gene: TRBV15
CDR3 protein: CATSRDGWTGANVLTF

J gene: TRBJ2-2
V gene: TRBV10-3
CDR3 protein: CAISMTGANTGELFF

J gene: TRBJ1-6
V gene: TRBV15
CDR3 protein: CATSRVGPSSSPLHF

J gene: TRBJ2-7
V gene: TRBV5-1
CDR3 protein: CASSPTGTAYEQYF

J gene: TRBJ2-1
V gene: TRBV25-1
CDR3 protein: CASSVVDSAYNEQFF

J gene: TRBJ1-1
V gene: TRBV20-1
CDR3 protein: CSASQENTEAFF

J gene: TRBJ2-7
V gene: TRBV19
CDR3 protein: CASSTPGGEQYF

J gene: TRBJ2-5
V gene: TRBV7-9
CDR3 protein: CASSSPTMGDTQYF

J gene: TRBJ2-3
V gene: TRBV2
CDR3 protein: CASSEGRGFVVDTQYF

J gene: TRBJ1-1
V gene: TRBV19
CDR3 protein: CASSIVQKNTEAFF

J gene: TRBJ2-7
V gene: TRBV2
CDR3 protein: CATRRGTHAYEQYF

J gene: TRBJ1-6
V gene: TRBV10-2
CDR3 protein: CASSESGQGANLHF

J gene: TRBJ2-7
V gene: TRBV2
CDR3 protein: CASFGGAVGEQYF

J gene: TRBJ2-1
V gene: TRBV7-9
CDR3 protein: CASSLFGQGGTEQFF

J gene: TRBJ2-5
V gene: TRBV20-1
CDR3 protein: CSAPTSGGRRETQYF